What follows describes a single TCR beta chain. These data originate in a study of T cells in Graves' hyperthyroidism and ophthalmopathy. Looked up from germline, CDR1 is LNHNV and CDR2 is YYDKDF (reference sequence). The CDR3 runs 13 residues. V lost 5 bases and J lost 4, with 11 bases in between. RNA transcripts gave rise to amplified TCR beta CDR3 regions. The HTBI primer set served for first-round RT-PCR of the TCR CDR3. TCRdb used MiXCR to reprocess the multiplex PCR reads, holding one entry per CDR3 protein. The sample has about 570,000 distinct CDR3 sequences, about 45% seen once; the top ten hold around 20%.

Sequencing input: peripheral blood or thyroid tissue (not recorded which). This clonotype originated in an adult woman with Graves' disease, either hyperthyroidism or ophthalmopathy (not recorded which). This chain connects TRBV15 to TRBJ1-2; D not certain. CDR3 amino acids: CATSGLGPYGYTF. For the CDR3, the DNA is TGTGCCACCAGCGGGTTGGGTCCCTATGGCTACACCTTC.